This entry concerns a single T cell receptor (beta chain). Its target is unknown. Clones were sequenced by immunoSEQ multiplex PCR, and TCRdb holds only the in-frame ones, with some missing. Counted here are approximately 40,000 clones, around 86% occurring once; the ten biggest clones make up roughly 3.6%. This record comes from a study of T cells in localized non-small cell lung cancer. Findings and limits, study-wide: Uninvolved adjacent lung, not tumor, had the highest T cell clonality. Median about 58 top-100 tumor clones were shared with paired adjacent lung.

Per germline, CDR1 ENHRY and CDR2 SYGVKD. The CDR3 is 16 amino acids. J gave up 3 bases and V 0 bases, and 6 bases lay outside the gene matches. This chain uses TRBV10-3 with TRBJ2-5, with 8 bases aligning to TRBD1. The source material was peripheral blood, sampled before any cancer treatment. The sequence was obtained from a man aged 18-55 years with stage I lung adenocarcinoma. The CDR3 nucleotides are TGTGCCATCAGTGAGTCCGCAGGGGGCAGAGAAGAGACCCAGTACTTC. Translated: CAISESAGGREETQYF.